Each of the 8 T cell receptor beta chains below was sequenced from the same sample in a study of pediatric ulcerative colitis. Profiled with immunoSEQ multiplex PCR; TCRdb holds only in-frame clones, not every one. The table includes 65,000 or so clones, around 85% detected once. The sequenced material came from blood. The receptors come from a boy younger than 18 with severe ulcerative colitis.

This clone has only a few counts. V gene TRBV19 combines with J gene TRBJ1-5, with D possibly TRBD1 on 5 matching bases. Between the trimmed V and J ends, which lost 6 bases and 1 base, there was a span of 13 bases. Germline CDR1 LNHDA, CDR2 SQIVND (reference sequence). This CDR3 is built from 15 residues. CDR3 in amino acids: CASSTVGGSNQPQHF. The CDR3 nucleotides are TGTGCCAGTAGCACGGTGGGGGGAAGCAATCAGCCCCAGCATTTT.

This rearrangement joins TRBV5-1 to TRBJ2-6; D ambiguous. V lost 2 bases and J 1 base, leaving 10 bases between the germline ends. Per the germline V gene, CDR1 is SGHRS and CDR2 is YFSETQ. The CDR3 spans 16 residues. CDR3 sequence: CASSFDSGSGANVLTF. Written as DNA, the CDR3 is TGCGCCAGCAGCTTTGATAGTGGGTCTGGGGCCAACGTCCTGACTTTC.

J is TRBJ1-3 and V is TRBV14; 8 bases map to TRBD1. This CDR3 is built from 16 residues. The germline CDR1 and CDR2 sequences are SGHDN and FVKESK. The ends lost 4 bases at V and 6 bases at J; junction bases unmatched: 11. CDR3 sequence reads: CASSRLGDRLENTIYF. CDR3 nucleotides: TGTGCCAGCAGCCGCTTGGGGGACAGGCTAGAAAACACCATATATTTT.

The table lists this clone with a count of one. This sequence joins TRBV4-3 and TRBJ2-1; 12 bases are a match to TRBD2. This CDR3 spans 18 amino acids. The germline gives CDR1 LGHNA, CDR2 YSLEER. The J segment lost 10 bases and the V segment lost 0 bases, leaving 13 bases of the junction unmatched. The CDR3 region has the DNA TGCGCCAGCAGCCAAGATCTAGGGGAACTAGCGGGAGGATACGAGCAGTTCTTC. Its translation is CASSQDLGELAGGYEQFF.

The chain combines TRBV7-8 with TRBJ2-1; possibly TRBD2 for D (6 bases). From germline, CDR1 is SGHVS and CDR2 FQNEAQ. The V and J ends lost 8 bases and 5 bases respectively, with 16 bases between them. The CDR3 has 14 residues. The CDR3 DNA sequence: TGTGCCAGCCGGGGACTTCCCACCCACAATGAGCAGTTCTTC. Translation gives CASRGLPTHNEQFF. The complete variable domain, with remaining parts taken from reference TRBV7-8 and TRBJ2-1, reads GAGVSQSPRYKVAKRGQDVALRCDPISGHVSLFWYQQALGQGPEFLTYFQNEAQLDKSGLPSDRFFAERPEGSVSTLKIQRTQQEDSAVYLCASRGLPTHNEQFFGPGTRLTVL.

V gene TRBV10-2 combines with J gene TRBJ2-7; D not resolved. V was cut by 5 bases and J by 3 bases, with 11 bases left in between. The CDR3 spans 13 residues. Germline loops: CDR1 WSHSY, CDR2 SAAADI. The CDR3 region is CASSSNQRYEQYF. DNA for the CDR3: TGCGCCAGCAGTTCGAACCAACGCTACGAGCAGTACTTC.

This clone was seen more than once but under ten times. The chain's CDR3 is CASGQWQSSGNTIYF. CDR3 sequence (DNA): TGTGCCAGCGGCCAATGGCAGAGCTCTGGAAACACCATATATTTT. The chain uses TRBV7-6 and TRBJ1-3; no firm D call. Trimming removed 8 bases from V and 0 bases from J, with 14 bases in between. The CDR3 runs to 15 residues. From germline, CDR1 is SGHVS and CDR2 FNYEAQ.

The chain uses TRBV7-9 and TRBJ2-3; 9 bases agree with TRBD1. The CDR3 runs 15 residues. The V segment lost 5 bases and the J segment 5 bases; nucleotides outside the gene matches: 8. Germline loops: CDR1 SEHNR, CDR2 FQNEAQ (reference sequence). CDR3 sequence reads: CASSTGTGLEDTQYF. DNA for the CDR3: TGTGCCAGCAGCACCGGGACAGGGCTCGAAGATACGCAGTATTTT.